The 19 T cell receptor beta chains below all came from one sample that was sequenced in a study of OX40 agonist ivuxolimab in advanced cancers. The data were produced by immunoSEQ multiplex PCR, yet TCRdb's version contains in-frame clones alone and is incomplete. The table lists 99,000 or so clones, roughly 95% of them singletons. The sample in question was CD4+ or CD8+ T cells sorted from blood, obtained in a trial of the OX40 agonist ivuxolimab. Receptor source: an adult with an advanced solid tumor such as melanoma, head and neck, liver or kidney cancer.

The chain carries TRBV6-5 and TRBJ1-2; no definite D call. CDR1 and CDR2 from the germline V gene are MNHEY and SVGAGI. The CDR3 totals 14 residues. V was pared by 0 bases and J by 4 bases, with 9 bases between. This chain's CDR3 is CASSYSSEGYGYTF. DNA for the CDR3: TGTGCCAGCAGTTACTCGTCAGAGGGCTATGGCTACACCTTC.

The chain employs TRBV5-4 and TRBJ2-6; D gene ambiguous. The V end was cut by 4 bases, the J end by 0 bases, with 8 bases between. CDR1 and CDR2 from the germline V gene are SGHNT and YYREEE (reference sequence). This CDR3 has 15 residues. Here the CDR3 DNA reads TGTGCCAGCAGCCCGGGCCTCTCTGGGGCCAACGTCCTGACTTTC. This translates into CASSPGLSGANVLTF. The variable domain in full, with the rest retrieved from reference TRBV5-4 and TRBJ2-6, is ETGVTQSPTHLIKTRGQQVTLRCSSQSGHNTVSWYQQALGQGPQFIFQYYREEENGRGNFPPRFSGLQFPNYSSELNVNALELDDSALYLCASSPGLSGANVLTFGAGSRLTVL.

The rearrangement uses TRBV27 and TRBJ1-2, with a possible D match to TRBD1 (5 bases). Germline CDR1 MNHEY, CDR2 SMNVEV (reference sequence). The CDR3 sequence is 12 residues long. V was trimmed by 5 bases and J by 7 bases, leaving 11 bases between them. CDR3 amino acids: CASSLGDGGYTF. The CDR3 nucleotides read TGTGCCAGCAGTCTGGGGGACGGTGGCTACACCTTC.

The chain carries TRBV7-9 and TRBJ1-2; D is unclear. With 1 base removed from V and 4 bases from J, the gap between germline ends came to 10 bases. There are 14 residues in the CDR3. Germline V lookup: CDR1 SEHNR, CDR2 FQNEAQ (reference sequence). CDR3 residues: CASSLERESYGYTF. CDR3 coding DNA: TGTGCCAGCAGCTTAGAACGGGAGTCCTATGGCTACACCTTC.

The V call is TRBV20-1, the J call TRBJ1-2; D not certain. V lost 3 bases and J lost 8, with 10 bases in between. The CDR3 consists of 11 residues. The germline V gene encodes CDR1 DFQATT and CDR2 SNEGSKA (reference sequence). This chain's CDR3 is CSASSPGGYTF. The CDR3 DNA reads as TGCAGTGCTAGTAGCCCGGGAGGCTACACCTTC.

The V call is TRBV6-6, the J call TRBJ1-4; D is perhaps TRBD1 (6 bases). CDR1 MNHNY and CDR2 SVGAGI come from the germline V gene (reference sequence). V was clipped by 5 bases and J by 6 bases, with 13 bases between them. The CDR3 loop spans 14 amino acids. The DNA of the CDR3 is TGTGCCAGCAGTACAGGGCTTGGAGATGAAAAACTGTTTTTT. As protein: CASSTGLGDEKLFF.

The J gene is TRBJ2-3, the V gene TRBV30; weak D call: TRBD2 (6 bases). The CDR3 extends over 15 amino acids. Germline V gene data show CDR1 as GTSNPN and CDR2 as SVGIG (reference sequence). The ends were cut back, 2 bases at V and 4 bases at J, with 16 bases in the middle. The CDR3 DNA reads TGTGCCTGGAGTTGGGCTAGCGCAACTTCAGATACGCAGTATTTT. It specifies CAWSWASATSDTQYF.

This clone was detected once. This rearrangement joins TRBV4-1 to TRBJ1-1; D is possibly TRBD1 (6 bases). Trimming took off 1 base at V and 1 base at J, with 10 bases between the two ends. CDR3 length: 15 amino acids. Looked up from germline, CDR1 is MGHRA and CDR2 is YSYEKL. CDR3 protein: CASSQGPGANTEAFF. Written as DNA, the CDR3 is TGCGCCAGCAGCCAAGGTCCGGGGGCGAACACTGAAGCTTTCTTT.

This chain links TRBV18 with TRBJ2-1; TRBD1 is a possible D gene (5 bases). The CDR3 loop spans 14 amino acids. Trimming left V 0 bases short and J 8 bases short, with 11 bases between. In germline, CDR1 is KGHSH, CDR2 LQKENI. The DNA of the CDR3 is TGTGCCAGCTCACCACCGATCCTAGGGGATGAGCAGTTCTTC. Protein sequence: CASSPPILGDEQFF.

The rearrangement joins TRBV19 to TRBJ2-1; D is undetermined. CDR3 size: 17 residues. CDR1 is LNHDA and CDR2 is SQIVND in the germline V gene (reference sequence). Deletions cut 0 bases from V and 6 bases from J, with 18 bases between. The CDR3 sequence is CASSIDPASGLGNEQFF. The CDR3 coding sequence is TGTGCCAGTAGTATAGACCCAGCCTCCGGATTGGGCAATGAGCAGTTCTTC.

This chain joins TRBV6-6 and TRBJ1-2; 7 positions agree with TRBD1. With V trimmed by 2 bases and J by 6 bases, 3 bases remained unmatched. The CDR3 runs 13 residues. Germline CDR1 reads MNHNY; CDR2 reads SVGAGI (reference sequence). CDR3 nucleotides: TGTGCCAGCAGTTACGACAGGGATAATGGCTACACCTTC. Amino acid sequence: CASSYDRDNGYTF.

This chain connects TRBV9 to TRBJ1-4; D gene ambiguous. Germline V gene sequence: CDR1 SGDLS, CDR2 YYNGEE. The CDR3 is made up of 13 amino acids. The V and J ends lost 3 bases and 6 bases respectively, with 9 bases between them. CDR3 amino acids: CASSGREDEKLFF. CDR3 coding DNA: TGTGCCAGCAGCGGCCGCGAGGATGAAAAACTGTTTTTT.

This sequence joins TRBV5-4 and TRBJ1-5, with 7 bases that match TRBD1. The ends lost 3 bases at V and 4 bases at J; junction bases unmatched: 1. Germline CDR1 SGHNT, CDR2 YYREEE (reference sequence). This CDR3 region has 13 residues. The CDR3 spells CASSSGQNQPQHF. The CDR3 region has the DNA TGTGCCAGCAGCTCGGGACAGAATCAGCCCCAGCATTTT.

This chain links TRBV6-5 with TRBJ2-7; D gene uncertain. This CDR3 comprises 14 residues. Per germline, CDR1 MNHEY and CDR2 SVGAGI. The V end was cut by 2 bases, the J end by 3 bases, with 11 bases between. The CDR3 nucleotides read TGTGCCAGCAGTTACGGTGAGCGCCTCTACGAGCAGTACTTC. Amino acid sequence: CASSYGERLYEQYF.

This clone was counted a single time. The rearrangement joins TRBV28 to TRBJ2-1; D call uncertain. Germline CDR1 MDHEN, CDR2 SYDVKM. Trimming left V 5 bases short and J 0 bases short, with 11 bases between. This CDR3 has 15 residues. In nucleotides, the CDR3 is TGTGCCAGCAGTCCCCGCCCGAGCTCCTACAATGAGCAGTTCTTC. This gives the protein CASSPRPSSYNEQFF.

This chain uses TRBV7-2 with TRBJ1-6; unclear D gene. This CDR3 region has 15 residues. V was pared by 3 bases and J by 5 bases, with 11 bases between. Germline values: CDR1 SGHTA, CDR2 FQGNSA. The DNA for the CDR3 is TGTGCCAGCAGCTTGGAGCGACAAGATAATTCACCCCTCCACTTT. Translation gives CASSLERQDNSPLHF. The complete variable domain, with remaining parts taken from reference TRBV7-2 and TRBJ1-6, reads GAGVSQSPSNKVTEKGKDVELRCDPISGHTALYWYRQSLGQGLEFLIYFQGNSAPDKSGLPSDRFSAERTGGSVSTLTIQRTQQEDSAVYLCASSLERQDNSPLHFGNGTRLTVT.

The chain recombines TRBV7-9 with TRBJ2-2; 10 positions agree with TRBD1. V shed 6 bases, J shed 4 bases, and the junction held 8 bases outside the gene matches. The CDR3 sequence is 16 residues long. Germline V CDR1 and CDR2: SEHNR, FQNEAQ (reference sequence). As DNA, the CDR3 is TGTGCCAGCAGTACCGGGACAGGGGTCTCCACCGGGGAGCTGTTTTTT. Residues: CASSTGTGVSTGELFF.

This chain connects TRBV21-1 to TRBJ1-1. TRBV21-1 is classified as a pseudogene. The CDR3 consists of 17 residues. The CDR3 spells CASSSGYRPLKNTEAFF. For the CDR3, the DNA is TGTGCCAGCAGCTCGGGTTACCGACCTTTAAAGAACACTGAAGCTTTCTTT.

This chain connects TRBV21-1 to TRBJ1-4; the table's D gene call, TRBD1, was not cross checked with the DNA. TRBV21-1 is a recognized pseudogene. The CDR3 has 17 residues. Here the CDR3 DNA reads TGTGCCAGCAGCAAAGCCGCCGGGACAGAAAACCCTGAAAAACTGTTTTTT. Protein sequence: CASSKAAGTENPEKLFF.